This TCR beta chain was recovered during a study of cytomegalovirus exposure and HLA in healthy donors. Remarks on this clone: Its target is not known.

Germline-derived CDR1 and CDR2 are SGDLS and YYNGEE. V gave up 4 bases and J gave up 5 bases; unmatched junction bases: 8. This CDR3 is built from 15 residues. Broader study findings: Some V segments could not be told apart, so they were left out, TRBV6-2 and TRBV6-3 among them. Several of the most significant clusters appeared linked to common viral pathogens, based on a later analysis.

Use of 60 Vbeta and 13 Jbeta primers characterized the PCR. In the study's own analysis: A later analysis counted 70 million to 85 million unique TCR beta chains, around 12 million shared. Sequencing was performed with immunoSEQ multiplex PCR; in TCRdb, only in-frame clones are kept and a portion is missing. V, J and clone size were drawn from that table, and D and trimming were deduced from the DNA. The repertoire holds under 250,000 clones, with approximately 78% as singletons. Healthy bone marrow donors made up the donor group. The TCR comes from a woman aged 40 to 50 in good health and CMV-seronegative. Sequenced input: PBMCs. This chain links TRBV9 with TRBJ1-4, with 7 bases aligning to TRBD1. CDR3 residues: CASSLLGTVNEKLFF. The DNA of the CDR3 is TGTGCCAGCAGCCTCCTTGGGACAGTAAATGAAAAACTGTTTTTT.